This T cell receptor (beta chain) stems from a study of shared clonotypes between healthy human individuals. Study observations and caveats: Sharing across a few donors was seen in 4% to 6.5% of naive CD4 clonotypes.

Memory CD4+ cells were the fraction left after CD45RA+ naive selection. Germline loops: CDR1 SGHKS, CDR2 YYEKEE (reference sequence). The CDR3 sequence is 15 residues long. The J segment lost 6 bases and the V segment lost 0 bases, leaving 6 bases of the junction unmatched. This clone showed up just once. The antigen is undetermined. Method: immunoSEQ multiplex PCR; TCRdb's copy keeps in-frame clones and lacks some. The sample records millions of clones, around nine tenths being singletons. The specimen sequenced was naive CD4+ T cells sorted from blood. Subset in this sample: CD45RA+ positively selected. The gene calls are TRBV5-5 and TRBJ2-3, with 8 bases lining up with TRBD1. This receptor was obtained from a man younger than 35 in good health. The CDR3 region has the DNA TGTGCCAGCAGCTTGGACAGGGGGAAGTCGGATACGCAGTATTTT. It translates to CASSLDRGKSDTQYF.